This T cell receptor (beta chain) was found in a study of blood T cells in healthy people across ages. Study observations and caveats: Higher diversity, along with more naive CD4+ cells, distinguished long-lived donors from aged donors. Measured against age, TCR beta diversity per million T cells decreased in a roughly linear manner.

Total RNA extraction produced at least 5.5 micrograms (per sample) for the study. The germline V gene encodes CDR1 SGHRS and CDR2 YFSETQ. Trimming pared 4 bases from V and 0 bases from J, leaving 17 bases between. CDR3 size: 18 residues. This clonotype was seen ten or more times. Its antigen is currently unknown. Then a second PCR, running about 6 to 12 cycles, was carried out with a sample-barcoded 5' primer and a J-beta primer mix. A template-switch adaptor that had 12 random nucleotides put a tag on each cDNA molecule. TCRdb re-called the 5' RACE reads through MiXCR, storing one row per CDR3 protein. The data show 1.2 million to 1.5 million distinct CDR3 sequences, with around 42% seen just once and 7% to 9% held by the top ten.

V gene TRBV5-1 combines with J gene TRBJ2-6; D is undetermined. The receptor was derived from a woman aged 18-29 years in good health. Sample: blood. CDR3 sequence reads: CASSRSGLKNSGANVLTF. The CDR3 DNA reads as TGCGCCAGCAGCCGGTCGGGTTTGAAGAACTCTGGGGCCAACGTCCTGACTTTC.